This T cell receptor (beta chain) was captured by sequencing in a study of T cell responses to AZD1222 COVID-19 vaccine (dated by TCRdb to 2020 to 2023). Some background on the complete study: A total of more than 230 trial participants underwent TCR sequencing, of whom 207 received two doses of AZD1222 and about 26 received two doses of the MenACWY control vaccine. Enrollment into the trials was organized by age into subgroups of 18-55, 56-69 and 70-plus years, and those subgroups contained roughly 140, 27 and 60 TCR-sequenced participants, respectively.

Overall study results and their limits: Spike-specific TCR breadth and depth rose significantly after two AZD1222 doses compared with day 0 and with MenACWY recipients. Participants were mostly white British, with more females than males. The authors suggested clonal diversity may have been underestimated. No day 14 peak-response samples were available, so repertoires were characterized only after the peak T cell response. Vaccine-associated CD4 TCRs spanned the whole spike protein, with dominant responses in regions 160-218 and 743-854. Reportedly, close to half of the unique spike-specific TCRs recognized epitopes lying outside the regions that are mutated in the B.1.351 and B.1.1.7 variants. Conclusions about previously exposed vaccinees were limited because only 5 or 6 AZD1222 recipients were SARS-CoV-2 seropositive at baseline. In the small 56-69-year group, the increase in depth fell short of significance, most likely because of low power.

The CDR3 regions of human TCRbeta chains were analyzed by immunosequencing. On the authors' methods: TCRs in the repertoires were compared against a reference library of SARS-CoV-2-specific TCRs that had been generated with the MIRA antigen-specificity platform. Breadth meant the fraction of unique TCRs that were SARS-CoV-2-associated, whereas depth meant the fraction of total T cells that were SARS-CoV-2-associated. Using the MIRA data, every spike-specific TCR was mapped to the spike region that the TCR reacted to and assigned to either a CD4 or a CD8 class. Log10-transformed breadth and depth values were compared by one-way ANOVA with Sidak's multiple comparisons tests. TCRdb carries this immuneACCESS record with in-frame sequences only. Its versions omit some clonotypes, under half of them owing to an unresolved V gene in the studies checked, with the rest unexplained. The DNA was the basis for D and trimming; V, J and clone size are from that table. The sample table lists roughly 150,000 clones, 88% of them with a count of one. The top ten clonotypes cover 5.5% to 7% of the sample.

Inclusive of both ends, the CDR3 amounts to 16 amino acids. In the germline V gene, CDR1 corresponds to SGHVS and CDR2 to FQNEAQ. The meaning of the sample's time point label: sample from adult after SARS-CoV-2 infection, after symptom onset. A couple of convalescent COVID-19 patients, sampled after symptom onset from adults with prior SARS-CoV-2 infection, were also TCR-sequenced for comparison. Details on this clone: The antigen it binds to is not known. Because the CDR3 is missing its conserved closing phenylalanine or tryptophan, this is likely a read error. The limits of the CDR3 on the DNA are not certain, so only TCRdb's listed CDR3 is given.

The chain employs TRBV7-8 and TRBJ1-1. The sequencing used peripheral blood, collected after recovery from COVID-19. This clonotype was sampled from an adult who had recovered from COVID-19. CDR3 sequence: CASSLALGYEILTPRY.